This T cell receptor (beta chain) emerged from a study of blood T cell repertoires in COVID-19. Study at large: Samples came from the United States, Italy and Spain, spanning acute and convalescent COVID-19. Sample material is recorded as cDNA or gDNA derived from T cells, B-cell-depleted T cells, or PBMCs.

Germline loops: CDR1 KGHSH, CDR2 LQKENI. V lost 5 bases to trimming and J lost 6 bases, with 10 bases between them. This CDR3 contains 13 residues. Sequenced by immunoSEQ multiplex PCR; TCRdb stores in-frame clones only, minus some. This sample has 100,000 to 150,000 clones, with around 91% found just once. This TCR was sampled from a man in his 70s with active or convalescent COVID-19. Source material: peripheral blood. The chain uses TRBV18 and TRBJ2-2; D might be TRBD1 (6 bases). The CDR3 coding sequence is TGTGCCAGCTCAGCCACAGGGTCCGGGGAGCTGTTTTTT. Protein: CASSATGSGELFF.